This section outlines one TCR beta chain sequence together with its context. The antigen it binds to is not known. No base quality information exists; no much larger clone differs at one position. The CDR3 holds 15 amino acids from the cysteine to the phenylalanine. Only CDR3 DNA is held: 45 bases, read in frame from base 1. The junction shows trimming of 0 bases on V and 4 bases on J, and the gene matches do not reach 4 bases of it. Reading the germline V gene gives CDR1 SGHRS and CDR2 YFSETQ. This specimen belongs to a study of T cell changes during pregnancy in multiple sclerosis (dated by TCRdb to the late 2010s). About the investigation overall: In women with multiple sclerosis, the researchers looked at how the T cell repertoire shifted as pregnancy progressed.

Library construction relied on the immunoSEQ multiplex PCR assay. TCRdb stores this immuneACCESS table with in-frame sequences only. Part of the clones is absent; in the studies checked, under half of the shortfall reflects unresolved V genes, and no reason is known for the rest. Recorded for this sample are about 73,000 clones; 85% to 95% of them occurred a single time. The top ten clones comprise about 2.8% of the sample. The sequence was obtained from a female donor in good health, enrolled as a control in a pregnancy study. The rearrangement joined TRBV5-1 to TRBJ2-1; 7 central nucleotides agree with TRBD2. The input for sequencing was peripheral blood, taken in the third trimester of pregnancy. Here is the DNA: TGCGCCAGCAGCTTGGGGCTAGCGGAATACAATGAGCAGTTCTTC. The translation is CASSLGLAEYNEQFF.